A single sample gave rise to the 14 T cell receptor beta chains below, sequenced in a study of T cell responses to AZD1222 COVID-19 vaccine. Assay: immunoSEQ multiplex PCR; the TCRdb copy retains only in-frame clones and omits some. Altogether 90,000 to 120,000 clones are present, around nine tenths being singletons, with the ten largest covering less than 3.5%. The source was peripheral blood, collected on day 0 of AZD1222 vaccination. The receptors shown here come from an adult in good health.

This chain connects TRBV18 to TRBJ1-3; D is perhaps TRBD1 (5 bases). Trimming shortened V by 2 bases and J by 4 bases, and 21 bases separated the two germline ends. CDR1 is KGHSH, CDR2 LQKENI, per germline. The CDR3 length is 18 residues. The CDR3 spells CASSPIPPGAKRGNTIYF. The CDR3 nucleotides read TGTGCCAGCTCACCAATCCCCCCCGGGGCGAAGAGGGGAAACACCATATATTTT.

The V call is TRBV5-1, the J call TRBJ2-7; D unresolved. The CDR3 covers 14 residues. Germline CDR1 reads SGHRS; CDR2 reads YFSETQ. Deletions cut 1 base from V and 2 bases from J, with 10 bases between. The CDR3 region is CASSLLDGPYEQYF. The CDR3 DNA follows: TGCGCCAGCAGCTTGCTCGACGGTCCCTACGAGCAGTACTTC. The whole variable domain, remainder taken from reference TRBV5-1 and TRBJ2-7, is KAGVTQTPRYLIKTRGQQVTLSCSPISGHRSVSWYQQTPGQGLQFLFEYFSETQRNKGNFPGRFSGRQFSNSRSEMNVSTLELGDSALYLCASSLLDGPYEQYFGPGTRLTVT.

J is TRBJ2-7 and V is TRBV18; D possibly uses TRBD1 or TRBD2 (5 bases each). CDR3 length equals 11 residues. In germline, CDR1 is KGHSH, CDR2 LQKENI. V was pared by 2 bases and J by 6 bases, with 5 bases between. The CDR3 reads CASSPGGEQYF. The DNA of the CDR3 is TGTGCCAGCTCACCAGGGGGCGAGCAGTACTTC.

The chain joins TRBV6-1 to TRBJ2-1, with D possibly matching TRBD1 (5 bases). CDR1 and CDR2 (germline): MNHNS, SASEGT. The ends were cut back, 2 bases at V and 4 bases at J, with 9 bases in the middle. The CDR3 totals 14 residues. CDR3 DNA sequence: TGTGCCAGCAGTGAACCCCCAGGGTACAATGAGCAGTTCTTC. This gives the protein CASSEPPGYNEQFF.

The chain employs TRBV6-2 or TRBV6-3 and TRBJ2-5; 12 positions agree with TRBD2. Per the germline V gene, CDR1 is MNHEY and CDR2 is SVGEGT. After removal of 2 bases from V and 4 bases from J, the junction contained 20 bases not matched to a gene. The CDR3 has 21 amino acids. CDR3 DNA: TGTGCCAGCAGTTACATTACAGGTGGCCGCCGGACTAGCGGGGTCCGAGAGACCCAGTACTTC. As protein: CASSYITGGRRTSGVRETQYF.

This chain connects TRBV6-2 or TRBV6-3 to TRBJ2-3; D is uncertain. Germline CDR1 and CDR2: MNHEY and SVGEGT. This CDR3 is 12 amino acids long. V lost 5 bases, J lost 2 bases, and 5 bases lay in between. DNA of the CDR3: TGTGCCAGCAGTACAACCACAGATACGCAGTATTTT. It is translated as CASSTTTDTQYF.

The V call is TRBV5-1, the J call TRBJ1-2; D is undetermined. The CDR3 is made up of 15 amino acids. Germline V gene data show CDR1 as SGHRS and CDR2 as YFSETQ. Deletions cut 4 bases from V and 4 bases from J, with 17 bases between. In DNA, the CDR3 is TGCGCCAGCAGCCCCGCCCCGGTTCCGACCTATGGCTACACCTTC. This sequence encodes CASSPAPVPTYGYTF.

This clone was seen just once. This rearrangement joins TRBV5-5 to TRBJ2-5; D gene ambiguous. The V gene's germline CDR1 is SGHKS and CDR2 YYEKEE (reference sequence). The CDR3 is made up of 14 amino acids. V gave up 2 bases and J gave up 2 bases, with 10 bases separating them. The CDR3: CASSFLPDQETQYF. The CDR3 nucleotides read TGTGCCAGCAGCTTTCTGCCAGATCAAGAGACCCAGTACTTC.

The genes are TRBV6-1 and TRBJ2-7; TRBD1 aligns across 10 bases. Trimming took 2 bases from V and 4 from J; bases not matched to a gene: 8. Germline CDR1 reads MNHNS; CDR2 reads SASEGT. The CDR3 has 16 amino acids. CDR3 sequence (DNA): TGTGCCAGCAGTGAAAGCCGGGGACAGGGGTCGTACGAGCAGTACTTC. Translated: CASSESRGQGSYEQYF.

J is TRBJ1-4 and V is TRBV30; 12 bases align to TRBD1. Germline assignment: CDR1 GTSNPN and CDR2 SVGIG (reference sequence). V dropped 2 bases and J dropped 5; count of bases not matched to a gene: 9. This CDR3 region has 17 residues. In DNA form, the CDR3 reads TGTGCCTGGAGTCCACGGGGGACAGGGGGCACCAATGAAAAACTGTTTTTT. This encodes CAWSPRGTGGTNEKLFF.

Points on this clone: Other DNA sequences in this specimen translate into the identical CDR3. This chain uses TRBV7-2 with TRBJ1-2; D remains unclear. Germline-derived CDR1 and CDR2 are SGHTA and FQGNSA. The CDR3 covers 13 residues. V was clipped by 1 base and J by 6 bases, with 9 bases between them. As DNA, the CDR3 is TGTGCCAGCAGCTTAGGCCCGGGAAATGGCTACACCTTC. This sequence encodes CASSLGPGNGYTF.

This clone was seen once. The rearrangement uses TRBV6-5 and TRBJ1-2; tentative D call: TRBD1 (5 bases). This CDR3 is 12 amino acids long. The V gene's germline CDR1 is MNHEY and CDR2 SVGAGI. Trimming took off 8 bases at V and 4 bases at J, with 11 bases between the two ends. The CDR3 is CASGRGGYGYTF. Written as DNA, the CDR3 is TGTGCCAGCGGAAGGGGAGGCTATGGCTACACCTTC.

The rearrangement links TRBV28 to TRBJ1-2; TRBD1 aligns across 7 bases. Per the germline V gene, CDR1 is MDHEN and CDR2 is SYDVKM. The CDR3 length is 13 residues. J gave up 2 bases and V 4 bases, and 1 base lay outside the gene matches. This chain's CDR3 is CASSSTGNYGYTF. The DNA for the CDR3 is TGTGCCAGCAGTTCGACAGGGAACTATGGCTACACCTTC.

This clone has just a few counts. J is TRBJ1-2 and V is TRBV29-1; D possibly corresponds to TRBD1 (5 bases). The CDR3 is 10 amino acids. Trimming pared 5 bases from V and 8 bases from J, leaving 9 bases between. The V gene's germline CDR1 is SQVTM and CDR2 ANQGSEA. This CDR3 is CSVRQYGYTF. The CDR3 DNA is TGCAGCGTTAGACAGTACGGCTACACCTTC.